The 5 T cell receptor beta chains in this list originate from one sample, sequenced in a study of early stage breast cancer tumors. Assay: immunoSEQ multiplex PCR; the TCRdb copy retains only in-frame clones and omits some. The sample lists tens of thousands of clones; about 80% were seen once. The sequenced sample was blood. These receptor sequences come from a person between 45 and 65 years old with breast cancer.

This chain uses TRBV4-3 with TRBJ1-2; tentative D call: TRBD1 (6 bases). Per germline, CDR1 LGHNA and CDR2 YSLEER. V was clipped by 1 base and J by 8 bases, with 26 bases between them. There are 18 residues in the CDR3. The chain's CDR3 is CASSQGVAGDFARYGYTF. CDR3 DNA sequence: TGCGCCAGCAGCCAAGGGGTAGCAGGGGACTTCGCGCGGTACGGCTACACCTTC.

The CDR3 nucleotides are TGTGCCAGCAGCCCGAACCGACTCGGGGAGGGGACTGAAGCTTTCTTT. This translates into CASSPNRLGEGTEAFF. The chain is built from TRBV28 and TRBJ1-1, with a tentative D call TRBD1 (5 bases). The CDR3 contains 16 residues. V lost 6 bases and J lost 5, with 22 bases in between. The germline V gene encodes CDR1 MDHEN and CDR2 SYDVKM.

V usage is TRBV10-3 and J usage is TRBJ2-5, with 7 nucleotides matching TRBD1. Germline values: CDR1 ENHRY, CDR2 SYGVKD. V lost 0 bases, J lost 4 bases, and 2 bases stayed unmatched. This CDR3 has 14 residues. The CDR3: CAISESTGVETQYF. The CDR3 DNA is TGTGCCATCAGTGAGTCTACAGGGGTAGAGACCCAGTACTTC.

This chain uses TRBV29-1 with TRBJ2-7; 9 bases fit TRBD1. Trimming at V came to 3 bases and at J to 6 bases, leaving 3 bases not matched to a gene. CDR3 length: 12 residues. In germline, CDR1 is SQVTM, CDR2 ANQGSEA. The CDR3 DNA reads TGCAGCGTTGAGGGACAGGGAGGCGAGCAGTACTTC. This encodes CSVEGQGGEQYF.

The chain has TRBV19 and TRBJ2-3, with D perhaps given as TRBD1 or TRBD2 (5 bases each). Trimming removed 5 bases from V and 7 bases from J, with 16 bases in between. The CDR3 has 14 residues. CDR1 and CDR2 from the germline V gene are LNHDA and SQIVND (reference sequence). CDR3 amino acids: CASSGGPLSNTQYF. The CDR3 nucleotides read TGTGCCAGTAGTGGGGGTCCCCTTTCCAATACGCAGTATTTT.